The clone carrying this T cell receptor (beta chain) was seen repeatedly, ten times or more. The sample originates from a study of T cells in Graves' hyperthyroidism and ophthalmopathy. Per germline, CDR1 SGHVS and CDR2 FQNEAQ. CDR3 size: 16 residues. The V gene end was trimmed by 5 bases and the J gene end by 5 bases; junction bases not matched to a gene: 12. Amplified regions were TCR beta CDR3 sequences from RNA transcripts. An initial round of RT-PCR targeting the TCR CDR3 relied on the HTBI primer set. TCRdb re-called the multiplex PCR reads through MiXCR, storing one row per CDR3 protein. The repertoire consists of 410,000 or so distinct CDR3 sequences, with roughly 14% occurring once and the leading ten covering approximately 13%.

The specimen was blood. This chain joins TRBV7-8 and TRBJ2-3; 8 positions agree with TRBD1. This TCR was sampled from a man between 18 and 29 years old with Graves' ophthalmopathy. The CDR3 DNA reads TGTGCCAGCAGCCCCATAAGGACAGGGCTGGTAGATACGCAGTATTTT. Protein product: CASSPIRTGLVDTQYF.